The TCR beta chain described here comes from a study of T cell changes during pregnancy in multiple sclerosis (dated by TCRdb to about 2019). Concerning the study at large: The study examined how the T cell repertoire changed over the course of pregnancy in women with multiple sclerosis.

Sequences SNHLY (CDR1) and FYNNEI (CDR2) are obtained from the germline V gene. Inclusive of the bounding cysteine and phenylalanine, the CDR3 is 13 residues long. The entry retains the CDR3 DNA only, 39 bases that are in frame from base 1. V loses 3 bases, J loses 8 bases, and the germline ends lie 11 bases apart. Comments on this clone: Its recognized antigen is unknown. Qualities for individual bases were not recorded, and no much larger clone is one base off.

Libraries were made using the immunoSEQ multiplex PCR assay. In TCRdb, the immuneACCESS table is reduced to in-frame sequences with V and J assigned. These tables do not hold every clone; where another copy was compared, an unresolved V gene accounts for under half, and the others remain unexplained. The sample table lists tens of thousands of clones, roughly nine tenths of them with a count of one. The ten largest clones add up to 0.25% to 0.3% of the sample. This receptor was taken from a female donor in good health, enrolled as a control in a pregnancy study. The receptor chain draws on TRBV2 and TRBJ1-5; a tentative D match to TRBD1 spans 6 bases. Sequencing was performed on CD4+ T cells from peripheral blood mononuclear cells, taken in the third trimester of pregnancy. The CDR3 in this case is CASSEFNREPQHF. The sequence in DNA is TGTGCCAGCAGTGAGTTTAACAGGGAGCCCCAGCATTTT.